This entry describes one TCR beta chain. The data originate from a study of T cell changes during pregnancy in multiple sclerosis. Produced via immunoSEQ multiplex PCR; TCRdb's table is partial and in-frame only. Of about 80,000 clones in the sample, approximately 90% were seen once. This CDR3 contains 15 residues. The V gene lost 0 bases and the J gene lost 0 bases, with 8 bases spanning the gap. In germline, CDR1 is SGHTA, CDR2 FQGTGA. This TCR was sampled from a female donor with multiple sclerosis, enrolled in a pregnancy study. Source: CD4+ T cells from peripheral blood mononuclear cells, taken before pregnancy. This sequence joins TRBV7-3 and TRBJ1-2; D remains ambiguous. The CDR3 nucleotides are TGTGCCAGCAGCTTAACGGCCCAGACTAACTATGGCTACACCTTC. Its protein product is CASSLTAQTNYGYTF.